Each of the 12 T cell receptor beta chains below was sequenced from the same sample in a study of blood T cell repertoires in COVID-19. Assay: immunoSEQ multiplex PCR; the TCRdb copy retains only in-frame clones and omits some. The sample holds about 400,000 clones, 86% seen once. The sample consisted of peripheral blood. These receptors all stem from an older woman with COVID-19, enrolled during active disease.

This clone was detected only a few times. CDR3 residues: CATSEESGSRQFF. CDR3 DNA sequence: TGTGCCACCAGTGAGGAGAGTGGCAGCAGGCAGTTCTTC. This sequence joins TRBV24-1 and TRBJ2-1, with D uncertain. CDR1 KGHDR and CDR2 SFDVKD come from the germline V gene. Trimming pared 4 bases from V and 12 bases from J, leaving 15 bases between. The CDR3 is 13 amino acids.

The chain combines TRBV7-9 with TRBJ2-5; possibly TRBD2 for D (7 bases). The CDR3 is 15 residues long. Trimming shortened V by 6 bases and J by 0 bases, and 14 bases separated the two germline ends. Germline CDR1 is SEHNR and CDR2 is FQNEAQ (reference sequence). In DNA form, the CDR3 reads TGTGCCAGCAGACCGGGGGGCCAAGACCAAGAGACCCAGTACTTC. Protein sequence: CASRPGGQDQETQYF.

This chain connects TRBV5-8 to TRBJ1-1; a possible D gene is TRBD1 (5 bases). V was pared by 5 bases and J by 0 bases, with 20 bases between. This CDR3 region has 17 residues. Germline CDR1 SGHTS, CDR2 YDEGEE. The CDR3 is CASRSRQSLRVNTEAFF. DNA for the CDR3: TGTGCCAGCAGGAGTAGACAGAGCCTCAGGGTGAACACTGAAGCTTTCTTT.

The rearrangement links TRBV19 to TRBJ2-2, with D tentatively TRBD2 (5 bases). Trimming pared 7 bases from V and 1 base from J, leaving 16 bases between. Germline loops: CDR1 LNHDA, CDR2 SQIVND (reference sequence). The CDR3 runs 16 residues. The CDR3 DNA reads TGTGCCAGTACTATCAAACACCGGGGGAACACCGGGGAGCTGTTTTTT. It encodes CASTIKHRGNTGELFF.

V usage is TRBV4-3 and J usage is TRBJ2-5, with D possibly TRBD1 on 6 matching bases. Germline values: CDR1 LGHNA, CDR2 YSLEER. V lost 0 bases to trimming and J lost 0 bases, with 17 bases between them. The length of the CDR3 is 18 residues. CDR3: CASSQDSRGTLYQETQYF. DNA of the CDR3: TGCGCCAGCAGCCAAGATTCCCGAGGGACACTCTACCAAGAGACCCAGTACTTC.

This sequence joins TRBV7-2 and TRBJ1-2, with 8 bases matching TRBD1. This CDR3 contains 15 residues. V shed 4 bases, J shed 4 bases, and the junction held 8 bases outside the gene matches. CDR1 SGHTA and CDR2 FQGNSA come from the germline V gene. CDR3 amino acids: CASSSRGQGLYGYTF. CDR3 nucleotide sequence: TGTGCCAGCAGCTCGAGAGGACAGGGACTCTATGGCTACACCTTC.

J is TRBJ2-2 and V is TRBV9; 7 bases line up with TRBD2. Germline CDR1 reads SGDLS; CDR2 reads YYNGEE. The CDR3 is made up of 14 amino acids. The ends lost 1 base at V and 7 bases at J; junction bases unmatched: 4. The CDR3 reads CASSVRSGDGELFF. The CDR3 DNA is TGTGCCAGCAGCGTAAGAAGCGGGGACGGGGAGCTGTTTTTT.

The V gene is TRBV4-2, the J gene TRBJ1-3; 7 positions match TRBD1. This CDR3 spans 17 amino acids. V trimming: 4 bases; J trimming: 1 base; junction bases outside the gene matches: 10. Germline V CDR1 and CDR2: LGHNA, YNFKEQ. Here the CDR3 reads CASSLEKGAESGNTIYF. In nucleotides, the CDR3 is TGTGCCAGCAGCCTTGAAAAGGGGGCCGAATCTGGAAACACCATATATTTT.

The rearrangement uses TRBV19 and TRBJ1-4; D not certain. Looked up from germline, CDR1 is LNHDA and CDR2 is SQIVND (reference sequence). The CDR3 has 15 amino acids. V lost 6 bases and J 3 bases, leaving 14 bases between the germline ends. The chain's CDR3 is CASRSRAGSNEKLFF. DNA of the CDR3: TGTGCCAGTAGATCCAGAGCGGGGTCTAATGAAAAACTGTTTTTT.

This clone was picked up a small number of times. The genes are TRBV5-4 and TRBJ1-6, with 8 bases matching TRBD1. The germline CDR1 and CDR2 sequences are SGHNT and YYREEE (reference sequence). The trim removed 5 bases at V and 7 bases at J, leaving 8 bases unmatched. This CDR3 comprises 15 residues. CDR3 region: CASSPRTGPNSPLHF. The CDR3 DNA sequence: TGTGCCAGCAGTCCCCGGACAGGGCCCAATTCACCCCTCCACTTT.

The V gene is TRBV3-1 (or the pseudogene TRBV3-2), the J gene TRBJ1-2; the D gene is possibly TRBD1 (6 bases). This CDR3 is 13 amino acids long. Trimming cost V 6 bases and J 8 bases, with 16 bases left between them. Germline values: CDR1 LGHDT, CDR2 YNNKEL (reference sequence). DNA for the CDR3: TGTGCCAGCAGTCGAATTGGGGGCCAGGGCTACACCTTC. The encoded protein is CASSRIGGQGYTF.

The V gene is TRBV5-5, the J gene TRBJ2-7, with D perhaps matching TRBD1 (7 bases). Trimming took off 0 bases at V and 6 bases at J, with 13 bases between the two ends. Germline V gives CDR1 SGHKS, CDR2 YYEKEE (reference sequence). CDR3 length: 14 amino acids. The CDR3 loop reads CASSLGQGLREQYF. In DNA, the CDR3 is TGTGCCAGCAGCTTGGGACAGGGACTTCGCGAGCAGTACTTC.